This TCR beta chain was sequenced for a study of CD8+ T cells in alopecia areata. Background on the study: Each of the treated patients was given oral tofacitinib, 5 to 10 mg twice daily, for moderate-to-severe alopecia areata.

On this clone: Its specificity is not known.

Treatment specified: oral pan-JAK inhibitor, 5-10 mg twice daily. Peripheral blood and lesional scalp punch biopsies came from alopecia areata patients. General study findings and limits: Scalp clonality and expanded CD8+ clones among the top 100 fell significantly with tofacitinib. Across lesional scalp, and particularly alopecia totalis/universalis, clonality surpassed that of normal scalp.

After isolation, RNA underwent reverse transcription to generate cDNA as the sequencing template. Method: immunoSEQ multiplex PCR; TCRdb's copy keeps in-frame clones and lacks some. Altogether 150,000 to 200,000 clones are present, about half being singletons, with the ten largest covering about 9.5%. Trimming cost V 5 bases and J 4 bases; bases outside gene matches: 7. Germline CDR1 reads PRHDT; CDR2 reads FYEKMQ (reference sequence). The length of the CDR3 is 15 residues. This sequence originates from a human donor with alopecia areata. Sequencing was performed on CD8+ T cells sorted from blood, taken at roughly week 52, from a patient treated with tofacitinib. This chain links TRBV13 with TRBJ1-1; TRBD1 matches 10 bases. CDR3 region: CASSPRGQGITEAFF. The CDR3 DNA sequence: TGTGCCAGCAGCCCGAGGGGACAGGGGATCACTGAAGCTTTCTTT.